This TCR beta chain came from a study of blood T cell repertoires in COVID-19. Across the study: Acute-phase and convalescent COVID-19 samples originated in the United States, Italy and Spain. T cells, B-cell-depleted T cells, or PBMCs provided the cDNA or gDNA that served as material.

Original analysis: Quantification of nucleated cells was approximated via reference gene primer amplification. Clones were read by immunoSEQ multiplex PCR, and TCRdb kept only the in-frame ones, dropping some. Clonal size and the V and J genes are those of that table, whereas D and trimming came from the DNA. The sample has about 200,000 clones; more than 75% are singletons. Comments on this clone: Mismatch with germline at one junction end may stem from a read error.

Germline V CDR1 and CDR2: MNHEY, SVGAGI. CDR3 size: 13 residues. This sequence originates from a man between 40 and 49 years old with active or convalescent COVID-19. The chain carries TRBV6-5 and TRBJ2-7; possible D gene TRBD1, 6 bases. Sequencing was carried out using peripheral blood. CDR3 nucleotide sequence: TGTGCCAGCAAGGGGACATCCTCCCACGAGCAGTACTTC. It codes for CASKGTSSHEQYF.